The T cell receptor beta chain under discussion was sequenced for a study of healthy donors' naive CD4 and CD8 T cells. Study-level information: Donors spanned ages 20-25, 40-50 and 60-70 years, half female. Findings and limits, study-wide: Reportedly, most V and J gene segments showed naive CD4+ versus CD8+ bias.

The CDR3 loop spans 15 amino acids. Looked up from germline, CDR1 is PRHDT and CDR2 is FYEKMQ (reference sequence). J lost 0 bases, V lost 3 bases, and 4 bases had no gene match. Note on this clonotype: The antigen is unknown.

TCR libraries were built from approximately 0.55 ug of total RNA by linear amplification. Each CDR3 protein is one row after TCRdb ran MiXCR on the reads. The data show 180,000 or so distinct CDR3 sequences, with around 80% seen just once and less than 2.5% held by the top ten. The material sequenced was naive CD4+ and CD8+ T cells sorted from blood, pooled from several donors. The chain has TRBV13 and TRBJ2-5, with 7 bases lining up with TRBD2. The sequence derives from a pool of human donors in good health; the sample pools cells from several healthy donors. DNA for the CDR3: TGTGCCAGCAGCTTGGTTGGACTAGACCAAGAGACCCAGTACTTC. This sequence encodes CASSLVGLDQETQYF. Looking up the rest from reference TRBV13 and TRBJ2-5 gives the full variable domain: AAGVIQSPRHLIKEKRETATLKCYPIPRHDTVYWYQQGPGQDPQFLISFYEKMQSDKGSIPDRFSAQQFSDYHSELNMSSLELGDSALYFCASSLVGLDQETQYFGPGTRLLVL.